The next 2 T cell receptor beta chains were all read from a single sample in a study of T cell changes during pregnancy in multiple sclerosis. Method: immunoSEQ multiplex PCR; TCRdb's copy keeps in-frame clones and lacks some. The repertoire has 10,000 to 13,000 clones, around 89% of them found once; the top ten carry roughly 4.6%. Sample: CD8+ T cells from peripheral blood mononuclear cells, taken in the first trimester of pregnancy. The receptors were sampled from a female donor in good health, enrolled as a control in a pregnancy study.

This rearrangement joins TRBV19 to TRBJ2-7; a possible D gene is TRBD1 (5 bases). In germline, CDR1 is LNHDA, CDR2 SQIVND (reference sequence). The length of the CDR3 is 16 residues. V was trimmed by 3 bases and J by 1 base, leaving 16 bases between them. CDR3 coding DNA: TGTGCCAGTAGTATGGATGGGGCCCTTTCATCCTACGAGCAGTACTTC. It specifies CASSMDGALSSYEQYF.

The CDR3 nucleotides are TGCAGCGTTGTCTTTGGGGTGCGGGACTCCCGGTACTTC. Encoded protein: CSVVFGVRDSRYF. The chain has TRBV29-1 and TRBJ2-5; tentatively, D is TRBD2 (6 bases). Germline lookup yields CDR1 SQVTM and CDR2 ANQGSEA. Trimming removed 4 bases from V and 13 bases from J, with 22 bases in between. This CDR3 spans 13 amino acids.